This T cell receptor beta chain emerged from a study of cytomegalovirus exposure and HLA in healthy donors. PCR involved 60 Vbeta and 13 Jbeta primers. Libraries were prepared by immunoSEQ multiplex PCR; TCRdb keeps only in-frame clonotypes and omits some of them. The table has about 130,000 clones, 70% to 80% seen once; the top ten hold around 7%. Germline-derived CDR1 and CDR2 are MDHEN and SYDVKM. The CDR3 extends over 12 amino acids. The V end was cut by 2 bases, the J end by 10 bases, with 11 bases between. This chain uses TRBV28 with TRBJ1-1; D is possibly TRBD1 (5 bases). The specimen was PBMCs. The sequence derives from a man in his forties in good health and CMV-seropositive. CDR3: CASSLNQGSAFF. CDR3 nucleotides: TGTGCCAGCAGTTTAAATCAGGGATCAGCTTTCTTT.